The clone carrying this T cell receptor beta chain was recorded many times. Noted time point: newly diagnosed GD, antithyroid drugs for less than 3 months. PBMC-extracted RNA yielded the TCR library. To make TCR beta libraries, researchers used iRepertoire HTBI primers and Arm-PCR of CDR3 regions. TCRdb ran MiXCR on the multiplex PCR reads and lists one entry per CDR3 protein. Of 350,000 to 450,000 distinct CDR3 sequences detected, approximately 12% appear once; the ten largest clones hold approximately 17%. This CDR3 contains 13 residues. V lost 2 bases and J 4 bases, leaving 8 bases between the germline ends. The germline CDR1 and CDR2 sequences are SGHTA and FQGTGA. This sample stems from a study of regulatory T cells in long-lasting Graves disease. Study-wide context: The study enrolled newly diagnosed Graves' patients on antithyroid drugs under 3 months.

This same sample was also taken into another study, of T cells in Graves' hyperthyroidism and ophthalmopathy. That investigation notes: With a median lead of around 5.9 months before onset, the model predicted ophthalmopathy.

The TCR comes from a young woman with Graves disease. The chain combines TRBV7-3 with TRBJ1-1; TRBD1 might be the D (5 bases). Sequenced material: peripheral blood mononuclear cells (PBMCs), taken at new diagnosis, from a patient treated with antithyroid drugs. The DNA for the CDR3 is TGTGCCAGCAGCTTAGCAGGGACCACTGAAGCTTTCTTT. It translates to CASSLAGTTEAFF.